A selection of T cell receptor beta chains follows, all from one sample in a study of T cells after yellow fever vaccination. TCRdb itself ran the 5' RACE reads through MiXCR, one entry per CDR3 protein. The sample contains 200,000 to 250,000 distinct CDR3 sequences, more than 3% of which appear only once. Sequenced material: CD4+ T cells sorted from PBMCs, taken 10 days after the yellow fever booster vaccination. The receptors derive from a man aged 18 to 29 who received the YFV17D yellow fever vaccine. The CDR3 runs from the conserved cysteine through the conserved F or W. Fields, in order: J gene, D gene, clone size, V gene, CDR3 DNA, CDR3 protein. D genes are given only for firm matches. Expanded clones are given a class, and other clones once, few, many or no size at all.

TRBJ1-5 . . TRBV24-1 TGTGCCACCAGTGGAGGTCCTTATCAGCCCCAGCATTTT CATSGGPYQPQHF
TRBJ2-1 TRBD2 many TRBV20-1 TGCAGTGCTAGCGGGTCTAGCGGGGGGTTCAATGAGCAGTTCTTC CSASGSSGGFNEQFF
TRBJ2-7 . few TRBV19 TGTGCCAGTAGTGCCACCCCTAACGGGTACGAGCAGTACTTC CASSATPNGYEQYF
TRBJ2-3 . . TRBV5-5 TGTGCCAGCAGCCCAACGTCCCTCACAGATACGCAGTATTTT CASSPTSLTDTQYF
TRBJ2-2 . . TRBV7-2 TGTGCCAGCAGCTTAGTGGGAAAGGGGTCCGGGGAGCTGTTTTTT CASSLVGKGSGELFF
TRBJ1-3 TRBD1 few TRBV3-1 TGTGCCAGCAGACCACAGGGGAACTCTGGAAACACCATATATTTT CASRPQGNSGNTIYF
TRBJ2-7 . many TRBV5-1 TGCGCCAGCAGCGGTGACAGTCCCTACGAGCAGTACTTC CASSGDSPYEQYF
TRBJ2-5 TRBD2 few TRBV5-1 TGCGCCAGCAGCCCTGGACTAGCGGGTATGCAAGAGACCCAGTACTTC CASSPGLAGMQETQYF
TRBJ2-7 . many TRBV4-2 TGTGCCAGCAGCCAAGCCTCCGGGGCCCTTGGGGAGCAGTACTTC CASSQASGALGEQYF
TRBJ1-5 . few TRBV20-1 TGCAGTGCGCCGGTCGGGGGGCCCTTCAATCAGCCCCAGCATTTT CSAPVGGPFNQPQHF
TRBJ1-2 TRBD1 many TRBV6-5 TGTGCCAGCAGTCGAGGGGGACAGGGGAACTATGGCTACACCTTC CASSRGGQGNYGYTF
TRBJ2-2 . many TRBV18 TGTGCCAGCTCACCACCGAAGGACACCGGGGAGCTGTTTTTT CASSPPKDTGELFF
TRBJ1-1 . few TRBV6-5 TGTGCCACTCGAGGAGGGGCTGAAGCTTTCTTT CATRGGAEAFF
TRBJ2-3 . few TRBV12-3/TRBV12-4 TGTGCCAGCAGACTAGGGGGGGGAGATACGCAGTATTTT CASRLGGGDTQYF
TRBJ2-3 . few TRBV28 TGTGCCAGCTTCTCTCGGGGGAACACAGATACGCAGTATTTT CASFSRGNTDTQYF
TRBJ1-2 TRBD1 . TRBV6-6 TGTGCCAGCAGTGCCCAGGGGGACTATGGCTACACCTTC CASSAQGDYGYTF
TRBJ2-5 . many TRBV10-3 TGTGCCATCAGTGAAAATCTAGAGACCCAGTACTTC CAISENLETQYF
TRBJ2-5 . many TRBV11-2 TGTGCCAGCAGCACAACAACGGCGACCCAGTACTTC CASSTTTATQYF
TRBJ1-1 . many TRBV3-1 TGTGCCAGCAGCCGAGGACAGTCGGTGGCTGAAGCTTTCTTT CASSRGQSVAEAFF
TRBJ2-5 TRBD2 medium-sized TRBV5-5 TGTGCCAGCAGCTTGTTTAGCGGGGGGGCCGAGACCCAGTACTTC CASSLFSGGAETQYF
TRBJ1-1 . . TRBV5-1 TGCGCCAGCTCCTTGCGGTCCCTGAACACTGAAGCTTTCTTT CASSLRSLNTEAFF
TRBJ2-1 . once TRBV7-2 TGTGCCAGCAGCTTAATGGGTGGGGACTATGAGCAGTTCTTC CASSLMGGDYEQFF
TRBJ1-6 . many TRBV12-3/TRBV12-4 TGTGCCAGCAGTTTAGCTGGGGGGGGTAATTCACCCCTCCACTTT CASSLAGGGNSPLHF
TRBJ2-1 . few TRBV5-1 TGCGCCAGCACCTCGGACGGGAGCTCCTACAATGAGCAGTTCTTC CASTSDGSSYNEQFF
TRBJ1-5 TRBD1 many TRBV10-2 TGCGCCAGCAGCCAGTATGACGTCCGGGACAGCAGCAATCAGCCCCAGCATTTT CASSQYDVRDSSNQPQHF
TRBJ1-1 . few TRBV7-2 TGTGCCAGCAGCCCCAACAGGGACGGGAACACTGAAGCTTTCTTT CASSPNRDGNTEAFF
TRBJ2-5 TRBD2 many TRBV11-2 TGTGCCAGCAGATCGGTCCGGGGGGGCGCAGAGACCCAGTACTTC CASRSVRGGAETQYF
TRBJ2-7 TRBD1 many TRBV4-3 TGCGCCAGCAGCCAAAAGGGACCCGGGGACAGGGGGAGTTTGCAGCAGTACTTC CASSQKGPGDRGSLQQYF
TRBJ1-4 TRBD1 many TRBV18 TGTGCCAGCTCGGACACAGGGGCTGAAAAACTGTTTTTT CASSDTGAEKLFF
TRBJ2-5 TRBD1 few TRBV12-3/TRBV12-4 TGTGCCAGCAGTACTACAGGGGGGACCCAGTACTTC CASSTTGGTQYF
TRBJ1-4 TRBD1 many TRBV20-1 TGCAGTGCAATCAGGGGGCCGGAGGAAAAACTGTTTTTT CSAIRGPEEKLFF
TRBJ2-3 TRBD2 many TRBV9 TGTGCCTCCAAGCGGGGGGCCGGGGCAGATACGCAGTATTTT CASKRGAGADTQYF
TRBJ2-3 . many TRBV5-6 TGTGCCAGCAGCCCTTTAGGCACAGATACGCAGTATTTT CASSPLGTDTQYF
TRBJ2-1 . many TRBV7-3 TGTGCCAGCAGCTTATCCCCCACACAGTACAATGAGCAGTTCTTC CASSLSPTQYNEQFF
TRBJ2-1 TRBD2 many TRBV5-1 TGCGCCAGCAGCTTGGGGACTAGCTTGAGCCGGGAGCAGTTCTTC CASSLGTSLSREQFF
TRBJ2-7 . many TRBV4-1 TGCGCCAGCAGCCTCGATTCCCCCTACGAGCAGTACTTC CASSLDSPYEQYF
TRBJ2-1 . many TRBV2 TGTGCCAGCAGCGCAGGTGGCAATGAGCAGTTCTTC CASSAGGNEQFF
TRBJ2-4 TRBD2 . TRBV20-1 TGCAGTGCCCCCAACCTCGGGACTAGCCCAACACAAAACATTCAGTACTTC CSAPNLGTSPTQNIQYF
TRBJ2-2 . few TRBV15 TGTGCCACCAGCAGAGATAGGGAGAGATCCGGGGAGCTGTTTTTT CATSRDRERSGELFF
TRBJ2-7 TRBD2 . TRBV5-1 TGCGCCAGCAGCTCCCCGGGACTAGCGGGAGAGCAGTACTTC CASSSPGLAGEQYF
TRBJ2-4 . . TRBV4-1 TGCGCCAGCAGCCAAGGGGAAGGGGGAGCCAAAAACATTCAGTACTTC CASSQGEGGAKNIQYF
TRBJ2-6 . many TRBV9 TGTGCCAGCAGCGATCCCAAGGGCGAGATCTCTGGGGCCAACGTCCTGACTTTC CASSDPKGEISGANVLTF
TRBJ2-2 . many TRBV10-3 TGTGCCACCCGGACCAGTGGCACCGGGGAGCTGTTTTTT CATRTSGTGELFF
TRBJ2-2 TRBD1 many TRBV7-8 TGTGCCAGCAGCTTAGGAAGGACAGGGCGAGGCGGGGAGCTGTTTTTT CASSLGRTGRGGELFF
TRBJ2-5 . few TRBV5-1 TGCGCCAGCAACTCCGGACAGCAAGAGACCCAGTACTTC CASNSGQQETQYF
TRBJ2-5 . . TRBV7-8 TGTGCCAGCAGCCCCTCACACTACAGAGAGACCCAGTACTTC CASSPSHYRETQYF
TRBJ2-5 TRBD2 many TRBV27 TGTGCCAGCAGTTTTCTAGCGGGGGGGACAGAGACCCAGTACTTC CASSFLAGGTETQYF
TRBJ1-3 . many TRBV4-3 TGCGCCAGCAGCCAAGAACAGGACGGACAGTCTGGAAACACCATATATTTT CASSQEQDGQSGNTIYF
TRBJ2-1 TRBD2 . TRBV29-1 TGCAGCGTTCCGGGACTAGCGGACAATGAGCAGTTCTTC CSVPGLADNEQFF
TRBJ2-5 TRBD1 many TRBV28 TGTGCCAGCAGTAGAGACAGGGGGCCGGAGACCCAGTACTTC CASSRDRGPETQYF
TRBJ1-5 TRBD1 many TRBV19 TGTGCCAGTAGCCCAGGGGGAAGAAATCAGCCCCAGCATTTT CASSPGGRNQPQHF
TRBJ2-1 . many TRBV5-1 TGCGCCAGCAGCTCCGGACCATCTAACGATGAGCAGTTCTTC CASSSGPSNDEQFF
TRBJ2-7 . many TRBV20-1 TGCAGTGCTAGAGTCCCGGGACACTCATACTACGAGCAGTACTTC CSARVPGHSYYEQYF
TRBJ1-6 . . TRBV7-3 TGTGCCAGCAGCTTAACAGGGGGTAGGAATTCACCCCTCCACTTT CASSLTGGRNSPLHF
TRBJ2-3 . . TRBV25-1 TGTGCCAGCAGTGAATGGGGTGGTACAGATACGCAGTATTTT CASSEWGGTDTQYF
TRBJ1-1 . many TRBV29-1 TGCAGCGTTGCGACAGGCGTGAACACTGAAGCTTTCTTT CSVATGVNTEAFF
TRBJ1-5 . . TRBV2 TGTGCCAGCAGTCCTGACGGGCAGCAAAATCAGCCCCAGCATTTT CASSPDGQQNQPQHF
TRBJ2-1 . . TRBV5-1 TGCGCCAGCAGCTTGGTGTTAACAGGTAACAATGAGCAGTTCTTC CASSLVLTGNNEQFF
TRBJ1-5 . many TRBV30 TGTGCCTGGAGCGTCAACAGTCTCGAACAGCCCCAGCATTTT CAWSVNSLEQPQHF